This TCR beta chain was sequenced in a study of blood T cell repertoires in COVID-19 (TCRdb year 2020). Regarding the study in general: Collaborator samples came from the United States, Italy and Spain and covered acute and convalescent phases of COVID-19. The prospective study material was composed of cDNA or gDNA derived from T cells, B-cell-depleted T cells, or PBMCs. The repertoires were released in a freely available public database meant as a resource for research on the immune response to SARS-CoV-2. Samples were obtained from the ongoing ImmuneRACE study (first 160 participants) and from over 1,000 subjects provided by 6 global collaborators. Sample metadata almost always included a de-identified subject ID, COVID-19 status, age in years and sex. Where HLA class I and class II types were available, the types were taken from metadata supplied by the sample provider, not from assay-based typing. The dataset comprised deeply sampled blood TCRbeta repertoires from subjects exposed to, actively infected with, or recovered from COVID-19. Findings and caveats that apply to the study as a whole: How much clinical and demographic metadata was included differed by source and by participant, and the metadata was provided uncurated.

Samples from volunteer blood donors who had recovered from COVID-19 were contributed by a second Seattle source. Whole blood was collected in K2EDTA tubes by collaborating institutions according to the institutions' own protocols. For TCRbeta analysis, collaborator samples were shipped as frozen whole blood, as isolated PBMCs, or as DNA extracted from either sample type. The immunoSEQ Assay, a bias-controlled multiplex PCR, was used to amplify TCRbeta CDR3 regions from genomic DNA. In the paper's pipeline: Nucleated cell counts per sample were estimated from amplification of reference gene primers within the assay. Sequence reads were collapsed and filtered to measure the absolute abundance of every unique TCRbeta CDR3 rearrangement. For each sample, productive Simpson clonality was calculated as the square root of Simpson's diversity index across productive rearrangements. In its TCRdb copy, this immuneACCESS table keeps in-frame sequences only and misses some clones. Where compared with another copy, unresolved V genes explain less than half of these, and the others have no known cause. V and J calls and clone size come straight from that table; D and trimming were deduced from the DNA. The sample table shows about 160,000 clones, and about four fifths are seen once. The ten largest clones add up to approximately 13% of the sample.

CDR1 MDHEN and CDR2 SYDVKM are derived from the germline V gene. V loses 2 bases of germline sequence and J loses 3 bases, and the interval between the two ends is 12 bases. The CDR3 holds 15 amino acids from the cysteine to the phenylalanine. Only the CDR3 portion is preserved as DNA: 45 bases, with reading frame beginning at the first base. Regarding this clone: Its antigen remains unidentified. Base qualities were left out, and no much larger clone turns up one base away.

Input material: peripheral blood. The sequence came from a man between 65 and 79 years old who had recovered from COVID-19. The chain couples TRBV28 to TRBJ2-3; the D gene lacks a confident call. The nucleotides read TGTGCCAGCAGTTTAGACAAACTGATTACAGATACGCAGTATTTT. This sequence encodes CASSLDKLITDTQYF. The full variable domain, with segments outside the CDR3 supplied by the reference TRBV28 and TRBJ2-3 proteins, appears as DVKVTQSSRYLVKRTGEKVFLECVQDMDHENMFWYRQDPGLGLRLIYFSYDVKMKEKGDIPEGYSVSREKKERFSLILESASTNQTSMYLCASSLDKLITDTQYFGPGTRLTVL.